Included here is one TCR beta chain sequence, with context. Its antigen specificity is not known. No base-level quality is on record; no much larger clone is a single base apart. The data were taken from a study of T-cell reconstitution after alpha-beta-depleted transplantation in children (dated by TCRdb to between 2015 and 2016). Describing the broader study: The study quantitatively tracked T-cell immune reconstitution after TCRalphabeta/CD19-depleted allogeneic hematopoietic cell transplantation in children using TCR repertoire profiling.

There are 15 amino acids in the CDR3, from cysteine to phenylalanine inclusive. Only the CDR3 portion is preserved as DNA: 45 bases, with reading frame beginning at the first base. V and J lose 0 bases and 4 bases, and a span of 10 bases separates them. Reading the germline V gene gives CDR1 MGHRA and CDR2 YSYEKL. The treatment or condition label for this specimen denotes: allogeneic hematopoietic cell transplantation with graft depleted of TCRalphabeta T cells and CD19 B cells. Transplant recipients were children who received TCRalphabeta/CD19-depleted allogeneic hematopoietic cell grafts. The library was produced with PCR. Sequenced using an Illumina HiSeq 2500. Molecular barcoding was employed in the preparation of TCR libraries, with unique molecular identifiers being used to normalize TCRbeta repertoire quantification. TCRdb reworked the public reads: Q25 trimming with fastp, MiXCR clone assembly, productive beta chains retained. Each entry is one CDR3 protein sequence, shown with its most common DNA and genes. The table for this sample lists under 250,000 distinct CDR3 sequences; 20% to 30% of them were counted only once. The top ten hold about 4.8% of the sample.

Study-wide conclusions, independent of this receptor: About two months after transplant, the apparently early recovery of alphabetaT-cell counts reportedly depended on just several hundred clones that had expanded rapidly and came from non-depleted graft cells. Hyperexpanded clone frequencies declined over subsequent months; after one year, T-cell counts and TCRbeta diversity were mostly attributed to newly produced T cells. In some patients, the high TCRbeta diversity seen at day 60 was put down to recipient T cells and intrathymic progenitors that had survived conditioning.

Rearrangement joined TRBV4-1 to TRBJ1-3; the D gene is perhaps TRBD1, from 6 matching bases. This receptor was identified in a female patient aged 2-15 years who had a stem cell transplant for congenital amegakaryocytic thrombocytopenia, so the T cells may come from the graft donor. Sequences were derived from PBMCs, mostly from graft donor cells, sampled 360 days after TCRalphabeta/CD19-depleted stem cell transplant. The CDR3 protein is CASSQEGGWGNTIYF. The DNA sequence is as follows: TGCGCCAGCAGCCAAGAAGGGGGGTGGGGAAACACCATATATTTT.